This T cell receptor (beta chain) is from a study of shared clonotypes between healthy human individuals. This clone was counted ten times or more. After removal of 7 bases from V and 6 bases from J, the junction contained 9 bases not matched to a gene. Per the germline V gene, CDR1 is KGHSH and CDR2 is LQKENI. The CDR3 runs 14 residues. TCRdb's copy holds only in-frame clones and misses some; the assay was immunoSEQ multiplex PCR. The data show about 770,000 clones, about two thirds seen once. The chain combines TRBV18 with TRBJ2-5, with 9 bases matching TRBD1. Material for sequencing was memory CD4+ T cells sorted from blood. This sample's subset: CD45RA-negative fraction. The receptor was derived from a woman aged 25 to 45 in good health. The CDR3 nucleotides read TGTGCCAGCTGCAGGGACAGGGTTACGAAGACCCAGTACTTC. It yields the protein CASCRDRVTKTQYF.